This T cell receptor beta chain was identified in a study of shared clonotypes between healthy human individuals. Investigators spread the genomic DNA of each subset evenly over several immunoSEQ plates. Only in-frame clones appear in the TCRdb table, and some are missing; sequencing was by immunoSEQ multiplex PCR. Among around 500,000 clones, about 80% were seen once, and the ten largest hold around 12%. This clone has a handful of counts. The sequencing sample was made of PBMCs. This clonotype originated in a woman aged 40 to 55 in good health. Some clones in this sample may be carry-over from other donors' samples.

The CDR3 spells CASSRDRVETQYF. DNA for the CDR3: TGTGCCAGCAGCCGCGACAGGGTGGAGACCCAGTACTTC. The chain uses TRBV7-8 and TRBJ2-5; 7 positions match TRBD1. The CDR3 spans 13 residues. Germline V gives CDR1 SGHVS, CDR2 FQNEAQ. After removal of 5 bases from V and 5 bases from J, the junction contained 5 bases not matched to a gene.